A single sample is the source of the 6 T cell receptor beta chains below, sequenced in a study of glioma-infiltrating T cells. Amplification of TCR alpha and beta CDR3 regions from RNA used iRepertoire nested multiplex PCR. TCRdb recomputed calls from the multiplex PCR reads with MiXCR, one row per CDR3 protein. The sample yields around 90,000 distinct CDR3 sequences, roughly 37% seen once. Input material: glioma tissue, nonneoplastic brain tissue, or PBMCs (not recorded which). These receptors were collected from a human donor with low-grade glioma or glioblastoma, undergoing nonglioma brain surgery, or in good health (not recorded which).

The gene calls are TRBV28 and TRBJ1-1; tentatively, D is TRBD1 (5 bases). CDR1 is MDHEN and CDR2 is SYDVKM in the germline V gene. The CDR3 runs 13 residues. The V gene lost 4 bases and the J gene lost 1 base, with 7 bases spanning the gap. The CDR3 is CASSSGQNTEAFF. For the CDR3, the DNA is TGTGCCAGCAGTTCCGGACAGAACACTGAAGCTTTCTTT.

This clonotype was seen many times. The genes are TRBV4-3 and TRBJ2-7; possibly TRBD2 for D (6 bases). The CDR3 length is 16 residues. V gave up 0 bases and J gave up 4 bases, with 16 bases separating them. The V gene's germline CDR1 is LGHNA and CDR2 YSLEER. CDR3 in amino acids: CASSQDWQGGSYEQYF. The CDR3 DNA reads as TGCGCCAGCAGCCAAGATTGGCAGGGAGGTTCTTACGAGCAGTACTTC.

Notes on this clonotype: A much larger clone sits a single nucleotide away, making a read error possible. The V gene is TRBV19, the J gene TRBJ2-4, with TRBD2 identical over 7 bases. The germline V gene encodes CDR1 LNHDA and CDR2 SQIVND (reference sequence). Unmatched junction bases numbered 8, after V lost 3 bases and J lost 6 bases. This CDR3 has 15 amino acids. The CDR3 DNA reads TGTGCCAGTAGTATTGTCGCGGGAGAGGTAAACATTCAGTACTTC. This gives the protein CASSIVAGEVNIQYF.

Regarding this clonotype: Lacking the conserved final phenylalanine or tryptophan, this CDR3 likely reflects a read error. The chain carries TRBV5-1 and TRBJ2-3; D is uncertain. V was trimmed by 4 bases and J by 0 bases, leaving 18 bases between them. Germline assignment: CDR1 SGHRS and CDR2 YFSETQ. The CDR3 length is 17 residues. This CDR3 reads CASSTQTSTYSTDTQYS. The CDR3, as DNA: TGCGCCAGCAGCACGCAGACGAGTACATATAGCACAGATACGCAGTATTCT.

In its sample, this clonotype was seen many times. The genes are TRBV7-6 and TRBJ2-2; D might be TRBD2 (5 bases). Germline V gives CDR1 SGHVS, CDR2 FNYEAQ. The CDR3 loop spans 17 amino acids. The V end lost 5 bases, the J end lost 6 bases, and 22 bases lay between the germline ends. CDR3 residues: CASSQIGGSWNPGELFF. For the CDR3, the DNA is TGTGCCAGCAGCCAGATTGGTGGGAGTTGGAATCCCGGGGAGCTGTTTTTT.

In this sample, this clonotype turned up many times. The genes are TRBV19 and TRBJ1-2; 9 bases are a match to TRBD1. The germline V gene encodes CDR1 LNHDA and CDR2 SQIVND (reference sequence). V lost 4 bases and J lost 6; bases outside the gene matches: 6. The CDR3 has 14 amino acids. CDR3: CASSTRDRVHGYTF. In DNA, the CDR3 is TGTGCCAGTAGTACCCGGGACAGGGTTCATGGCTACACCTTC. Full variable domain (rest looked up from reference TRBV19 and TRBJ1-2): DGGITQSPKYLFRKEGQNVTLSCEQNLNHDAMYWYRQDPGQGLRLIYYSQIVNDFQKGDIAEGYSVSREKKESFPLTVTSAQKNPTAFYLCASSTRDRVHGYTFGSGTRLTVV.